This is a list of T cell receptor beta chains from one sample in a study of blood T cell repertoires in COVID-19. Profiling relied on immunoSEQ multiplex PCR, and the TCRdb table lists in-frame clones only, not all of them. This table holds roughly 330,000 clones, about nine tenths found once. Sequences were obtained from PBMCs or T cells enriched from blood (not recorded which). Source of these receptors: a woman younger than 30 who had recovered from COVID-19. The CDR3 runs from the conserved cysteine through the conserved F or W. Each record gives: D gene, CDR3 length, V gene, J gene, clone size, CDR3 protein, CDR3 DNA. The D gene is left open where the match is weak. Size is stated for part of the rows, as once, few or many counts, or as a class when the clone is expanded.

>.|13|TRBV7-9|TRBJ2-7|few
CASSLWGAYEQYF
TGTGCCAGCAGCTTATGGGGAGCCTACGAGCAGTACTTC
>.|12|TRBV7-9|TRBJ2-1|.
CASSFAGNEQFF
TGTGCCAGCAGCTTCGCGGGAAATGAGCAGTTCTTC
>.|14|TRBV10-3|TRBJ1-1|few
CAISENGEDTEAFF
TGTGCCATCAGTGAGAATGGGGAGGACACTGAAGCTTTCTTT
>TRBD1|14|TRBV6-5|TRBJ1-2|once
CASSSTGGNYGYTF
TGTGCCAGCAGTTCGACAGGGGGGAACTATGGCTACACCTTC
>.|14|TRBV5-4|TRBJ2-3|.
CASSRRTGGDTQYF
TGTGCCAGCAGCCGGCGGACTGGCGGTGATACGCAGTATTTT
>.|14|TRBV19|TRBJ1-4|.
CASTETEFNEKLFF
TGTGCCAGTACTGAGACAGAATTTAATGAAAAACTGTTTTTT
>.|14|TRBV4-1|TRBJ2-7|once
CASSQDKYSYEQYF
TGCGCCAGCAGCCAAGATAAATACTCCTACGAGCAGTACTTC
>.|15|TRBV4-1|TRBJ2-7|.
CASSQGQGRVYEQYF
TGCGCCAGCAGCCAAGGGCAAGGCAGGGTCTACGAGCAGTACTTC
>TRBD1|16|TRBV5-4|TRBJ2-7|.
CASSPRPQGAIYEQYF
TGTGCCAGCAGCCCACGACCTCAGGGGGCCATCTACGAGCAGTACTTC
>.|17|TRBV4-1|TRBJ2-7|.
CASSQERLWGGPYEQYF
TGCGCCAGCAGCCAAGAGCGCCTTTGGGGGGGCCCCTACGAGCAGTACTTC
>.|15|TRBV6-5|TRBJ1-4|.
CASRKAREGREKLFF
TGTGCCAGCAGGAAGGCCAGGGAAGGAAGAGAAAAACTGTTTTTT
>.|13|TRBV24-1|TRBJ2-5|.
CATARGAEETQYF
TGTGCCACCGCTCGGGGGGCCGAAGAGACCCAGTACTTC
>TRBD2|18|TRBV9|TRBJ2-2|.
CASSSGTSGGGNTGELFF
TGTGCCAGCAGCTCCGGGACTAGCGGGGGGGGCAACACCGGGGAGCTGTTTTTT
>.|16|TRBV11-2|TRBJ1-1|.
CASSLDGAWGNTEAFF
TGTGCCAGCAGCTTAGATGGGGCGTGGGGAAACACTGAAGCTTTCTTT
>.|13|TRBV19|TRBJ2-5|few
CASSINTEETQYF
TGTGCCAGTAGTATAAATACAGAAGAGACCCAGTACTTC
>TRBD1|14|TRBV12-5|TRBJ1-5|.
CASALGQINQPQHF
TGTGCTAGTGCCCTGGGACAGATCAATCAGCCCCAGCATTTT
>.|14|TRBV19|TRBJ2-7|.
CASSGALWTYEQYF
TGTGCCAGTAGTGGGGCCCTGTGGACCTACGAGCAGTACTTC
>.|16|TRBV15|TRBJ1-4|.
CATSRVPPGEVEKLFF
TGTGCCACCAGCAGAGTCCCACCGGGGGAGGTTGAAAAACTGTTTTTT
>.|14|TRBV9|TRBJ2-6|.
CASSVTSGANVLTF
TGTGCCAGCAGCGTTACTTCTGGGGCCAACGTCCTGACTTTC
>.|14|TRBV10-1|TRBJ2-3|.
CASALGPSTDTQYF
TGCGCCAGCGCTCTGGGCCCTAGCACAGATACGCAGTATTTT
>.|12|TRBV27|TRBJ1-5|.
CASSLVGQPQHF
TGTGCCAGCAGTCTAGTGGGTCAGCCCCAGCATTTT
>.|14|TRBV5-1|TRBJ1-2|.
CASSLSPTDYGYTF
TGCGCCAGCAGCTTGTCGCCGACAGACTATGGCTACACCTTC
>.|16|TRBV5-1|TRBJ2-3|.
CASMIFGGGGTDTQYF
TGCGCCAGCATGATCTTCGGGGGAGGAGGGACAGATACGCAGTATTTT
>.|15|TRBV7-9|TRBJ2-1|.
CASSLGSASYNEQFF
TGTGCCAGCAGCTTAGGGAGTGCGTCCTACAATGAGCAGTTCTTC
>.|15|TRBV15|TRBJ2-3|.
CATSRDGGSTDTQYF
TGTGCCACCAGCAGAGATGGGGGGTCCACAGATACGCAGTATTTT
>TRBD1|14|TRBV5-6|TRBJ2-7|.
CASSLTGVSYEQYF
TGTGCCAGCAGTTTGACAGGGGTGTCCTACGAGCAGTACTTC
>TRBD2|15|TRBV4-1|TRBJ2-7|.
CASSQVAGTPYEQYF
TGCGCCAGCAGCCAAGTAGCGGGAACCCCCTACGAGCAGTACTTC
>TRBD1|14|TRBV18|TRBJ1-2|.
CASSLTGEGYGYTF
TGTGCCAGCTCACTGACAGGGGAGGGCTATGGCTACACCTTC
>TRBD2|12|TRBV30|TRBJ2-7|.
CACVGDGLAASF
TGTGCCTGTGTGGGGGACGGACTAGCGGCTAGCTTC
>TRBD1|15|TRBV3-1/TRBV3-2|TRBJ2-3|once
CASSPGQGVTDTQYF
TGTGCCAGCAGCCCCGGACAGGGAGTCACAGATACGCAGTATTTT
>.|17|TRBV4-1|TRBJ1-1|.
CASSRRGGGARSTEAFF
TGCGCCAGCAGCCGCCGAGGTGGAGGGGCTCGATCCACTGAAGCTTTCTTT
>.|13|TRBV28|TRBJ1-2|.
CASSRGLIYGYTF
TGTGCCAGCAGCCGGGGATTAATTTATGGCTACACCTTC
>.|13|TRBV14|TRBJ1-1|.
CASSVQGNTEAFF
TGTGCCAGCAGCGTACAGGGGAACACTGAAGCTTTCTTT
>TRBD1|12|TRBV29-1|TRBJ2-7|.
CSVRQGTYEQYF
TGCAGCGTTAGACAGGGGACCTACGAGCAGTACTTC
>.|14|TRBV5-1|TRBJ1-2|.
CASSLVTDGYGYTF
TGCGCCAGCAGCTTGGTGACTGACGGCTATGGCTACACCTTC
>.|12|TRBV7-9|TRBJ2-1|.
CASSFQGDEQFF
TGTGCCAGCAGCTTCCAGGGCGATGAGCAGTTCTTC
>TRBD1|14|TRBV5-1|TRBJ1-2|.
CASSLGRDRAGYTF
TGCGCCAGCAGCTTGGGTAGGGACAGGGCTGGCTACACCTTC
>.|15|TRBV28|TRBJ2-1|.
CASSPGVARDNEQFF
TGTGCCAGCAGCCCCGGGGTAGCTAGGGACAATGAGCAGTTCTTC
>TRBD1|14|TRBV27|TRBJ1-1|few
CASRRQGTRAEAFF
TGTGCCAGCAGAAGACAGGGGACGAGGGCTGAAGCTTTCTTT
>TRBD1|16|TRBV15|TRBJ1-1|.
CATSSRQGGDEPRAFF
TGTGCCACCAGCTCTAGACAGGGCGGCGACGAGCCGCGGGCTTTCTTT
>.|17|TRBV18|TRBJ1-4|.
CASSPPGRLTTNEKLFF
TGTGCCAGCTCACCACCGGGCAGGCTTACAACTAATGAAAAACTGTTTTTT
>.|12|TRBV7-9|TRBJ1-2|.
CASSLESDGYTF
TGTGCCAGCAGCTTAGAATCTGATGGCTACACCTTC